This TCR beta chain was found in a study of blood T cell repertoires in COVID-19. Turning to the study itself: Collection of acute and convalescent COVID-19 samples took place in the United States, Italy and Spain. PBMCs, B-cell-depleted T cells, or T cells were the source of the cDNA or gDNA that made up the material.

This clone was seen once. In the original analysis: Amplified reference gene primers provided the basis for estimating nucleated cell counts. TCRdb's table, derived via immunoSEQ multiplex PCR, lists solely in-frame clones and lacks some. V and J calls and clone size are as listed in that table; D and trimming were resolved from the DNA. Here the sample spans 300,000 to 450,000 clones, around 87% being singletons. Sequencing was carried out using peripheral blood. The receptor was isolated from a woman younger than 45 with COVID-19, enrolled during active disease.

The CDR3 nucleotides are TGTGCCAGCAGTGAAGTCAGGGGGTTCACTGAAGCTTTCTTT. It yields the protein CASSEVRGFTEAFF. The chain links TRBV2 to TRBJ1-1; 7 positions agree with TRBD1. The CDR3 sequence is 14 residues long. The germline gives CDR1 SNHLY, CDR2 FYNNEI. Losses at the gene ends were 1 base for V and 4 bases for J; bases not matched to a gene: 3.